This entry features one T cell receptor beta chain sequence. Which antigen it targets is not known. Nothing much larger sits one base from this clone, and base qualities are not available. The CDR3 starts with the cysteine, ends with the phenylalanine, and has 15 residues. Only the CDR3 region is kept as DNA, spanning 45 bases read in frame from base 1. The germline V gene encodes CDR1 KGHSH and CDR2 LQKENI. V is shortened by 3 bases, J by 0 bases, and the region joining them spans 9 bases. A multiplexed two-step PCR with Vbeta-specific forward primers and Jbeta-specific reverse primers was used to amplify the TCRbeta CDR3 regions. Through the immunoSEQ service, the TCRbeta libraries were run on an Illumina instrument for sequencing. In the original analysis: IMGT annotation was used to assign V, D and J genes, and synthetic CDR3 analogues were used to correct counts for multiplex PCR bias. Repertoire clonality was computed in the immunoSEQ Analyzer as one minus normalized Shannon entropy. Clonal expansion was defined using Fisher's exact test with Benjamini-Hochberg false discovery rate control and a two-tailed threshold of P<0.01. The immuneACCESS repertoire file appears here via TCRdb, limited to in-frame rearrangements. These files lack a portion of the clones; in checked studies, under half of the deficit traces to unresolved V genes, and the cause of the others is not known. The V and J calls and clone size were taken over from that table, and D and trimming were inferred from the DNA. Recorded for this sample are about 28,000 clones; roughly 80% of them occurred a single time. 0.1% of the sample belongs to the ten largest clones.

This sample was included in a study of regulatory dendritic cells for organ transplantation (dated by TCRdb to 2017 to 2019). Background for the entire study: The TCRbeta repertoires of sorted naive and memory CD4+ and CD8+ T cells were sequenced before and after allostimulation with regulatory or mature dendritic cells. Here is what the overall study found, with its caveats: Only a couple of subjects were sequenced, and considerable between-individual heterogeneity in the alloreactive memory CD8+ T cell pool was noted by the authors. Of the resting subsets, the one holding the most alloreactive TCR clonotypes was memory CD8+ T cells. Highly diverse repertoires were observed in naive CD4+ and CD8+ T cells, whereas lower diversity was observed in memory cells, and the most oligoclonal repertoires were found in memory CD8+ cells. In both subjects, allostimulation led to expansion of memory CD8+ clones, though the expansion induced by regulatory dendritic cells appeared to be more limited than that induced by mature dendritic cells.

FACS was used to sort naive T cells as CD45RA+ cells and memory T cells as CD45RO+ CD4+ or CD8+ cells. Two healthy control subjects provided the T cells used for TCR sequencing. For the mixed lymphocyte reactions, sorted T cell subsets left unstimulated acted as baseline controls. The Qiagen DNeasy Blood & Tissue Kit was used to extract genomic DNA. Input material: naive CD4+ T cells from blood. The cell subset or site label corresponds to: CD45RA+ naive T cells. The sequence came from a human donor in good health. The V and J genes are TRBV18 and TRBJ1-3; the D gene remains uncertain. The nucleotides are TGTGCCAGCTCACCCAGCGATTTCTCTGGAAACACCATATATTTT. Its protein product is CASSPSDFSGNTIYF.